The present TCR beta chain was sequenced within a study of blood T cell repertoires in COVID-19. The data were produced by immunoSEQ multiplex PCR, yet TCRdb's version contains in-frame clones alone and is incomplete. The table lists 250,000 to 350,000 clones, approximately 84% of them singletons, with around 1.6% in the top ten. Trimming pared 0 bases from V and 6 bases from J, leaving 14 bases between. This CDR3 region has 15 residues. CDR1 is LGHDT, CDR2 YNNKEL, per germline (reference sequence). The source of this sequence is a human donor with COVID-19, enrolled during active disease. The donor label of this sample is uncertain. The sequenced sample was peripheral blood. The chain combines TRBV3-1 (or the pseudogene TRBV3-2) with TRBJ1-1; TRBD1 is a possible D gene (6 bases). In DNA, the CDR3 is TGTGCCAGCAGCCAAGACCACAGGGCTATGGCTGAAGCTTTCTTT. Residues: CASSQDHRAMAEAFF.